This T cell receptor (beta chain) is from a study of blood T cell repertoires in COVID-19. Trimming at V came to 4 bases and at J to 5 bases, leaving 8 bases not matched to a gene. This CDR3 has 15 residues. CDR1 is WSHSY, CDR2 SAAADI, per germline. Measured with immunoSEQ multiplex PCR; TCRdb has only the in-frame clones, and not every one. The table records roughly 230,000 clones, just under 85% of them present only once. The sample taken for sequencing was peripheral blood. The receptor comes from a man over 45 with acute or convalescent COVID-19. This chain joins TRBV10-2 and TRBJ2-3, with TRBD2 identical over 8 bases. The CDR3 spells CASSGLSGALDTQYF. In DNA, the CDR3 is TGCGCCAGCAGTGGGCTTAGCGGGGCCTTAGATACGCAGTATTTT.